Below are 19 T cell receptor beta chains sequenced from a single sample in a study of T cell responses to AZD1222 COVID-19 vaccine. Sequencing was performed with immunoSEQ multiplex PCR; in TCRdb, only in-frame clones are kept and a portion is missing. The table has 90,000 to 140,000 clones, more than 75% seen once; the top ten hold about 9.1%. The sequencing here drew on peripheral blood, taken on day 0 of AZD1222 vaccination. The receptor source for this set is an adult in good health.

The chain recombines TRBV5-1 with TRBJ1-1; D might be TRBD1 (5 bases). The CDR3 consists of 14 residues. The V gene lost 2 bases and the J gene lost 3 bases, with 11 bases spanning the gap. CDR1 is SGHRS, CDR2 YFSETQ, per germline. The CDR3 protein is CASSFGGRDTEAFF. In nucleotides, the CDR3 is TGCGCCAGCAGCTTCGGGGGGAGGGACACTGAAGCTTTCTTT.

V is TRBV11-2 and J is TRBJ2-7; TRBD2 matches at 11 bases. This CDR3 contains 19 residues. CDR1 is SGHAT, CDR2 FQNNGV, per germline. After removal of 5 bases from V and 4 bases from J, the junction contained 19 bases not matched to a gene. The CDR3 sequence is CASSPLSRLAGRSRYEQYF. CDR3 DNA sequence: TGTGCCAGCAGCCCCCTTTCCCGACTAGCGGGACGGTCGAGGTACGAGCAGTACTTC.

This chain links TRBV24-1 with TRBJ2-1; possible D gene TRBD2, 6 bases. V was shortened by 3 bases and J by 6 bases, with 11 bases between the two germline ends. The CDR3 covers 14 residues. Per the germline V gene, CDR1 is KGHDR and CDR2 is SFDVKD. Here the CDR3 DNA reads TGTGCCACCAGTGATACGTCGACTAGCAATGAGCAGTTCTTC. Translation: CATSDTSTSNEQFF.

The rearrangement uses TRBV9 and TRBJ2-3; 10 bases are a match to TRBD2. CDR3 length: 15 amino acids. Trimming cost V 7 bases and J 6 bases; bases outside gene matches: 11. Germline assignment: CDR1 SGDLS and CDR2 YYNGEE. Written as DNA, the CDR3 is TGTGCCAGCGGGCCCAGCGGGAGGGCCGAGGATACGCAGTATTTT. This gives the protein CASGPSGRAEDTQYF.

The chain combines TRBV10-3 with TRBJ1-3, with D unresolved. The CDR3 has 13 residues. The V gene lost 4 bases and the J gene lost 0 bases, with 4 bases spanning the gap. Per the germline V gene, CDR1 is ENHRY and CDR2 is SYGVKD. The CDR3 DNA reads TGTGCCATCAGTGGGGACTCTGGAAACACCATATATTTT. Its translation: CAISGDSGNTIYF.

The chain joins TRBV23-1 to TRBJ2-4; TRBD1 matches at 8 bases. TRBV23-1 has ORF status, its function being uncertain. Trimming removed 2 bases from V and 5 bases from J; junction bases left unmatched: 17. The CDR3 is made up of 19 amino acids. CDR3 protein: CASSQPIPDQGQEENIQYF. The CDR3 nucleotides read TGCGCCAGCAGTCAACCCATACCCGATCAGGGACAGGAGGAAAACATTCAGTACTTC.

This rearrangement joins TRBV5-8 to TRBJ2-5; a possible D gene is TRBD1 (7 bases). The CDR3 contains 14 residues. Looked up from germline, CDR1 is SGHTS and CDR2 is YDEGEE. Trimming removed 4 bases at V and 5 bases at J, with 15 bases between. The CDR3 sequence: CASSAGQWRETQYF. CDR3 DNA: TGTGCCAGCAGCGCGGGACAGTGGAGGGAGACCCAGTACTTC.

The V gene is TRBV5-1, the J gene TRBJ2-1, with a tentative D call TRBD2 (5 bases). Deletions cut 0 bases from V and 6 bases from J, with 13 bases between. Germline values: CDR1 SGHRS, CDR2 YFSETQ. CDR3 size: 15 residues. The CDR3 bases are TGCGCCAGCAGCTTGGGGACTCACGCCTCCAATGAGCAGTTCTTC. Its protein is CASSLGTHASNEQFF.

The chain links TRBV6-5 to TRBJ2-7; TRBD2 aligns across 8 bases. With V trimmed by 0 bases and J by 2 bases, 6 bases remained unmatched. The length of the CDR3 is 16 residues. The germline CDR1 and CDR2 sequences are MNHEY and SVGAGI. Written as DNA, the CDR3 is TGTGCCAGCAGTTACTCGGGGGTAGCGGGAACCTACGAGCAGTACTTC. Protein product: CASSYSGVAGTYEQYF.

V and J are TRBV7-8 and TRBJ2-5, with D perhaps TRBD1 (5 bases). Per germline, CDR1 SGHVS and CDR2 FQNEAQ. V lost 2 bases and J lost 4, with 5 bases in between. This CDR3 comprises 12 residues. DNA for the CDR3: TGTGCCAGCAGCTTACAGGGAGAGACCCAGTACTTC. This gives the protein CASSLQGETQYF.

CDR3 sequence reads: CASNRASNEKLFF. CDR3 coding DNA: TGTGCCAGTAACAGGGCGTCTAATGAAAAACTGTTTTTT. The chain has TRBV19 and TRBJ1-4; D is possibly TRBD1 (6 bases). This CDR3 region has 13 residues. Germline V lookup: CDR1 LNHDA, CDR2 SQIVND (reference sequence). With 7 bases removed from V and 3 bases from J, the gap between germline ends came to 9 bases.

The chain links TRBV7-9 to TRBJ2-1; 13 positions match TRBD2. V was clipped by 5 bases and J by 8 bases; unmatched bases: 6. The CDR3 has 15 amino acids. From germline, CDR1 is SEHNR and CDR2 FQNEAQ (reference sequence). CDR3: CASSPGLAGIDEQFF. DNA of the CDR3: TGTGCCAGCAGCCCGGGACTAGCGGGAATCGATGAGCAGTTCTTC.

The CDR3 DNA reads as TGTGCCAGCAGTGCCTCCCCCTATAGCAATCAGCCCCAGCATTTT. This sequence encodes CASSASPYSNQPQHF. The V gene is TRBV11-1, the J gene TRBJ1-5; D gene uncertain. V lost 6 bases, J lost 0 bases, and 12 bases lay in between. Germline V gene lookup returns CDR1 SGHAT and CDR2 FQDESV (reference sequence). The CDR3 consists of 15 residues.

CDR3 sequence (DNA): TGTGCCAGCAGCGTAGTCCTGGCTGGGGCCAACGTCCTGACTTTC. Its protein product is CASSVVLAGANVLTF. V is TRBV9 and J is TRBJ2-6; D uncertain. Germline V gene sequence: CDR1 SGDLS, CDR2 YYNGEE. The V gene lost 0 bases and the J gene lost 2 bases, with 6 bases spanning the gap. The CDR3 covers 15 residues.

The V gene is TRBV28, the J gene TRBJ1-2; D is unclear. V lost 5 bases to trimming and J lost 4 bases, with 11 bases between them. Germline CDR1 reads MDHEN; CDR2 reads SYDVKM. The CDR3 loop spans 13 amino acids. CDR3 in amino acids: CASSGQTVYGYTF. CDR3 DNA sequence: TGTGCCAGCAGTGGGCAGACCGTCTATGGCTACACCTTC.

A remark on this clone: The junction departs from the called germline gene at one end, perhaps through a read error. CDR3 in amino acids: CVSREGGTEAFF. CDR3 nucleotide sequence: TGCGTCAGCAGGGAGGGCGGCACTGAAGCTTTCTTT. V is TRBV5-1 and J is TRBJ1-1; D is perhaps TRBD1 (5 bases). The CDR3 loop spans 12 amino acids. The germline gives CDR1 SGHRS, CDR2 YFSETQ.

This chain links TRBV9 with TRBJ2-4, with 8 bases aligning to TRBD2. CDR1 and CDR2 from the germline V gene are SGDLS and YYNGEE. V lost 5 bases to trimming and J lost 10 bases; unmatched junction nucleotides: 8. The CDR3 covers 13 residues. The CDR3 reads CASSSGTRGIQYF. In DNA form, the CDR3 reads TGTGCCAGCAGTTCCGGGACTAGAGGAATTCAGTACTTC.

The chain uses TRBV9 and TRBJ2-7, with D possibly called TRBD1 or TRBD2 (6 bases each). In germline, CDR1 is SGDLS, CDR2 YYNGEE. The CDR3 covers 15 residues. V was shortened by 0 bases and J by 3 bases, with 13 bases between the two germline ends. The DNA of the CDR3 is TGTGCCAGCAGCGTAGGAGGAGGGGGGCTCTACGAGCAGTACTTC. The encoded protein is CASSVGGGGLYEQYF.

The chain links TRBV28 to TRBJ2-1; D ambiguous. The CDR3 runs 12 residues. Per the germline V gene, CDR1 is MDHEN and CDR2 is SYDVKM. V lost 3 bases, J lost 5 bases, and 5 bases lay in between. The CDR3 loop is CASSFPDNEQFF. DNA of the CDR3: TGTGCCAGCAGTTTCCCGGACAATGAGCAGTTCTTC.